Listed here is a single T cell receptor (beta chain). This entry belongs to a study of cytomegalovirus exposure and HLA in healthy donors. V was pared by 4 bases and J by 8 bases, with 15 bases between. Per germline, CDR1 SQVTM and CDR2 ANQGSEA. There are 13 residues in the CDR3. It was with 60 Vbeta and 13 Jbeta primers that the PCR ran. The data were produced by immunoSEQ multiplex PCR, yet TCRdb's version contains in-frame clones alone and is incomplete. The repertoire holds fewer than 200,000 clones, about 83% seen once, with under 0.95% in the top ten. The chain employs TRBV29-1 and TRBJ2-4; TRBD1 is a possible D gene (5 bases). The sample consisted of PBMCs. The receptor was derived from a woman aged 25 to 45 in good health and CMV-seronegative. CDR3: CSVAARVLDIQYF. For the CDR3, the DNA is TGCAGCGTTGCGGCCAGGGTCTTGGACATTCAGTACTTC.